Listed here are 22 T cell receptor beta chains from one sample, sequenced in a study of PD-1 blockade in classical Hodgkin lymphoma. Some clones are missing from TCRdb's copy, which holds only in-frame ones; the method was immunoSEQ multiplex PCR. The sample records approximately 26,000 clones, about 80% being singletons. No patient escaped relapse after autologous stem cell transplantation, and brentuximab vedotin exposure varied. This material consisted of peripheral blood mononuclear cells (PBMCs), taken before the second cycle of nivolumab. The receptor source for this set is a human donor with classical Hodgkin lymphoma.

This clone was detected only a few times. The gene calls are TRBV9 and TRBJ1-3, with D possibly TRBD1 on 5 matching bases. Per the germline V gene, CDR1 is SGDLS and CDR2 is YYNGEE. V lost 0 bases, J lost 3 bases, and 10 bases lay in between. The CDR3 spans 15 residues. The CDR3 nucleotides are TGTGCCAGCAGCGTAGGACAGCTCTATGGAAACACCATATATTTT. Translated: CASSVGQLYGNTIYF.

The chain uses TRBV7-2 and TRBJ1-6; D uncertain. Trimming pared 0 bases from V and 10 bases from J, leaving 13 bases between. CDR1 is SGHTA, CDR2 FQGNSA, per germline. This CDR3 is built from 15 residues. The CDR3 reads CASSLALTEKSPLHF. The CDR3 DNA reads as TGTGCCAGCAGCTTAGCGCTTACAGAGAAATCACCCCTCCACTTT.

V is TRBV5-4 and J is TRBJ1-1, with 9 bases aligning to TRBD1. Germline trimming cut 0 bases from V and 1 base from J; bases unmatched to any gene: 4. Per germline, CDR1 SGHNT and CDR2 YYREEE (reference sequence). The CDR3 runs 16 residues. Here the CDR3 DNA reads TGTGCCAGCAGCTTGGGGGGGACAGGGAAGAACACTGAAGCTTTCTTT. Translating gives CASSLGGTGKNTEAFF.

The chain recombines TRBV6-5 with TRBJ2-7, with TRBD2 as a possible D gene (6 bases). Trimming cost V 5 bases and J 2 bases, with 13 bases left between them. Germline V lookup: CDR1 MNHEY, CDR2 SVGAGI. This CDR3 has 14 residues. CDR3 amino acids: CASSPSGLAYEQYF. CDR3 DNA sequence: TGTGCCAGCAGTCCGAGCGGGCTAGCCTACGAGCAGTACTTC.

This clone was observed a few times. The gene calls are TRBV12-5 and TRBJ2-1; tentatively, D is TRBD1 (5 bases). V was cut by 5 bases and J by 8 bases, with 13 bases left in between. The CDR3 contains 13 residues. The germline V gene encodes CDR1 LGHNT and CDR2 FRNRAP. The CDR3 region has the DNA TGTGCTAGTGGTCGCAGGGTCGGCCATGAGCAGTTCTTC. It is translated as CASGRRVGHEQFF.

This chain connects TRBV6-5 to TRBJ2-7, with 13 bases lining up with TRBD2. The CDR3 runs to 14 residues. Unmatched junction bases numbered 7, after V lost 6 bases and J lost 8 bases. Per the germline V gene, CDR1 is MNHEY and CDR2 is SVGAGI. The CDR3 protein is CASSLIGTSGKQYF. The CDR3 bases are TGTGCCAGCAGCCTTATCGGGACTAGCGGGAAGCAGTACTTC.

The chain has TRBV2 and TRBJ2-7, with D maybe TRBD2 (5 bases). CDR1 SNHLY and CDR2 FYNNEI come from the germline V gene. CDR3 length: 13 residues. Trimming shortened V by 4 bases and J by 1 base, and 8 bases separated the two germline ends. The CDR3 region is CASSVPGSYEQYF. CDR3 coding DNA: TGTGCCAGCAGTGTCCCGGGGTCCTACGAGCAGTACTTC.

This clone qualifies as medium-sized. The genes are TRBV19 and TRBJ1-2, with D perhaps TRBD1 (5 bases). The CDR3 length is 15 residues. Trimming shortened V by 7 bases and J by 5 bases, and 20 bases separated the two germline ends. CDR1 and CDR2 from the germline V gene are LNHDA and SQIVND (reference sequence). The CDR3 DNA reads TGTGCCAGTACTCACCTACTCGGGGCTTCTTATGGCTACACCTTC. It encodes CASTHLLGASYGYTF.

The rearrangement uses TRBV6-5 and TRBJ2-7; 12 bases are a match to TRBD2. The germline V gene encodes CDR1 MNHEY and CDR2 SVGAGI. CDR3 size: 15 residues. V shed 6 bases, J shed 2 bases, and the junction held 5 bases outside the gene matches. CDR3 nucleotides: TGTGCCAGCAGCACCGGACTAGCGGGGACCTACGAGCAGTACTTC. It specifies CASSTGLAGTYEQYF.

The J gene is TRBJ2-1, the V gene TRBV5-1, with D perhaps given as TRBD1 or TRBD2 (5 bases each). V lost 3 bases, J lost 8 bases, and 15 bases lay in between. The germline CDR1 and CDR2 sequences are SGHRS and YFSETQ. The CDR3 consists of 14 residues. CDR3 sequence reads: CASSYTGQRDEQFF. Written as DNA, the CDR3 is TGCGCCAGCAGCTATACGGGGCAAAGGGATGAGCAGTTCTTC.

The chain has TRBV7-8 and TRBJ1-1; D not certain. The length of the CDR3 is 13 residues. The germline V and J ends were trimmed by 1 base and 4 bases, with 7 bases remaining between them. Per germline, CDR1 SGHVS and CDR2 FQNEAQ. In DNA form, the CDR3 reads TGTGCCAGCAGCTTAGGCCTGGCCACTGAAGCTTTCTTT. It translates to CASSLGLATEAFF.

Here the CDR3 reads CASIRTSGSNEQFF. The CDR3, as DNA: TGTGCCAGCATTCGGACTAGCGGGAGTAATGAGCAGTTCTTC. The chain joins TRBV6-1 to TRBJ2-1, with 13 bases fitting TRBD2. Trimming took 7 bases from V and 7 from J; bases not matched to a gene: 4. Germline V gene lookup returns CDR1 MNHNS and CDR2 SASEGT. The CDR3 length is 14 residues.

This clone was picked up one time. This sequence joins TRBV6-5 and TRBJ2-1, with D possibly TRBD1 on 6 matching bases. The CDR3 is made up of 14 amino acids. Deletions cut 6 bases from V and 1 base from J, with 10 bases between. CDR1 MNHEY and CDR2 SVGAGI come from the germline V gene. In nucleotides, the CDR3 is TGTGCCAGCAGACACAGGGTATCCTACAATGAGCAGTTCTTC. Translation gives CASRHRVSYNEQFF.

The chain uses TRBV27 and TRBJ2-3; D may be TRBD2 (7 bases). V gave up 3 bases and J gave up 10 bases, with 14 bases separating them. The germline V gene encodes CDR1 MNHEY and CDR2 SMNVEV (reference sequence). CDR3 length: 13 amino acids. This CDR3 is CASSFGEGGSQYF. The CDR3 DNA reads as TGTGCCAGCAGTTTTGGGGAGGGGGGATCGCAGTATTTT.

This chain's CDR3 is CASRQPGQVYGYTF. CDR3 DNA sequence: TGTGCCAGCAGGCAACCGGGACAGGTCTATGGCTACACCTTC. The gene calls are TRBV28 and TRBJ1-2; 8 bases fit TRBD1. Trimming at V came to 6 bases and at J to 4 bases, leaving 7 bases not matched to a gene. CDR3 size: 14 residues. The germline gives CDR1 MDHEN, CDR2 SYDVKM.

This chain uses TRBV28 with TRBJ2-7; D not certain. The CDR3 is made up of 12 amino acids. CDR1 and CDR2 from the germline V gene are MDHEN and SYDVKM. V was pared by 1 base and J by 6 bases, with 7 bases between. In DNA, the CDR3 is TGTGCCAGCAGTTTATTAGCCAGCGAGCAGTACTTC. It translates to CASSLLASEQYF.

The chain employs TRBV5-3 and TRBJ1-1, with D unclear. TRBV5-3 is an ORF, with its function uncertain. The CDR3 contains 16 residues. Trimming cost V 4 bases and J 9 bases, with 25 bases left between them. CDR3 region: CARSTLPARTRRQAFF. CDR3 nucleotide sequence: TGTGCCAGAAGCACCCTGCCGGCCCGGACCCGGCGACAAGCTTTCTTT.

This chain uses TRBV27 with TRBJ2-1, with a tentative D call TRBD1 (5 bases). CDR3 length: 15 residues. Germline CDR1 and CDR2: MNHEY and SMNVEV (reference sequence). The V end lost 2 bases, the J end lost 4 bases, and 12 bases lay between the germline ends. The CDR3 spells CASSLRGWGYNEQFF. The CDR3, as DNA: TGTGCCAGCAGTTTAAGGGGTTGGGGATACAATGAGCAGTTCTTC.

V gene TRBV6-5 combines with J gene TRBJ1-1; D is ambiguous. Germline-derived CDR1 and CDR2 are MNHEY and SVGAGI. CDR3 length: 15 amino acids. V was cut by 2 bases and J by 3 bases, with 13 bases left in between. The CDR3 DNA reads as TGTGCCAGCAGTTACCGGGCCGCCCGGTACACTGAAGCTTTCTTT. This gives the protein CASSYRAARYTEAFF.

The genes are TRBV10-2 and TRBJ1-3; weak D call: TRBD1 (5 bases). Trimming cost V 8 bases and J 2 bases, with 10 bases left between them. The CDR3 loop spans 13 amino acids. Germline CDR1 WSHSY, CDR2 SAAADI. The CDR3 loop is CASGWDAGNTIYF. In nucleotides, the CDR3 is TGCGCCAGCGGGTGGGACGCTGGAAACACCATATATTTT.

This chain joins TRBV15 and TRBJ2-5; D gene ambiguous. CDR1 is LNHNV, CDR2 YYDKDF, per germline (reference sequence). With 5 bases removed from V and 6 bases from J, the gap between germline ends came to 16 bases. The CDR3 is 14 amino acids. In DNA form, the CDR3 reads TGTGCCACCAGCCCGCACAGTGAATACCAGACCCAGTACTTC. Translation gives CATSPHSEYQTQYF.

The V call is TRBV28, the J call TRBJ2-7, with D perhaps TRBD2 (7 bases). V lost 2 bases and J lost 3, with 17 bases in between. From germline, CDR1 is MDHEN and CDR2 SYDVKM. CDR3 length: 16 amino acids. DNA of the CDR3: TGTGCCAGCAGTTTAGCTGGGGGGGCGGGACACTACGAGCAGTACTTC. This encodes CASSLAGGAGHYEQYF.